This T cell receptor (beta chain) was obtained from a study of glioma-infiltrating T cells. Study information: Presurgical dexamethasone in glioma patients lasted six or fewer days.

The iRepertoire nested amplicon-rescue multiplex PCR amplified TCR alpha and beta CDR3s from RNA. TCRdb reprocessed the multiplex PCR reads with MiXCR, giving one entry per CDR3 protein. The sample lists 400,000 or so distinct CDR3 sequences, about two fifths occurring once. Points from the study as a whole: CDR3 overlap between tissue and blood was very small. A blood CDR3 motif signature was depleted in highly divergent patients. Tissue-blood divergence was below expectation in non-neoplastic patients, above in gliomas.

On this clonotype itself: Its antigen is undetermined.

This CDR3 has 13 residues. Trimming took off 0 bases at V and 2 bases at J, with 3 bases between the two ends. CDR1 is KGHSH, CDR2 LQKENI, per germline. This receptor was identified in a human donor with low-grade glioma or glioblastoma, undergoing nonglioma brain surgery, or in good health (not recorded which). The specimen sequenced was glioma tissue, nonneoplastic brain tissue, or PBMCs (not recorded which). The chain carries TRBV18 and TRBJ2-3; no definite D call. In nucleotides, the CDR3 is TGTGCCAGCTCACCACCGGCCACAGATACGCAGTATTTT. Translated, it gives CASSPPATDTQYF.